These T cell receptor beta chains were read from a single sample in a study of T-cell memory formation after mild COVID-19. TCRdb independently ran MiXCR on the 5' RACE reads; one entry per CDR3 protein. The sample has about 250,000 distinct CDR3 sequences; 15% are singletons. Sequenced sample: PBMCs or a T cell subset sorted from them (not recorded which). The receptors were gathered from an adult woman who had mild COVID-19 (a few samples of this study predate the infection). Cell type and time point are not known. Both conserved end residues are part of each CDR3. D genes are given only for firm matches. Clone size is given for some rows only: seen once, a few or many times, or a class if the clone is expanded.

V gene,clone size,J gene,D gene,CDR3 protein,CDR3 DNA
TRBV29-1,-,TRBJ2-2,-,CSVLFLNTGELFF,TGCAGCGTCCTATTTTTGAACACCGGGGAGCTGTTTTTT
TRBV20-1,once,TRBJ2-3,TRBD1,CSAPYRGSTDTQYF,TGCAGTGCTCCCTACAGGGGATCCACAGATACGCAGTATTTT
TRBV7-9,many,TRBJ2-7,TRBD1,CASSPGQGYYEQYF,TGTGCCAGCAGCCCGGGACAGGGCTACTACGAGCAGTACTTC
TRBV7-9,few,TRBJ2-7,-,CASRLSNSPVPGATYEQYF,TGTGCCAGCAGATTAAGCAACTCCCCGGTTCCGGGAGCCACCTACGAGCAGTACTTC
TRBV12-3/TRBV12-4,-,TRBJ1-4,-,CASSLSGGRTNEKLFF,TGTGCCAGCAGTTTATCCGGGGGCAGAACTAATGAAAAACTGTTTTTT
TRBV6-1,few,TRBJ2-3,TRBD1,CASSAGTGRTDTQYF,TGTGCCAGCAGTGCCGGGACAGGGCGCACAGATACGCAGTATTTT
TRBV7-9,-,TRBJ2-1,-,CASSLAEQNEQFF,TGTGCCAGCAGCTTAGCGGAGCAAAATGAGCAGTTCTTC
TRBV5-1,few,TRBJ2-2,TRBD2,CASRTSGALRAGELFF,TGCGCCAGCCGGACTAGCGGGGCCCTCCGCGCCGGGGAGCTGTTTTTT
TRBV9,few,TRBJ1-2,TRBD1,CASRRGPSNYGYTF,TGTGCCAGTAGGAGGGGGCCTTCTAACTATGGCTACACCTTC
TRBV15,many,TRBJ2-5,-,CATSRDIMETQYF,TGTGCCACCAGCAGAGATATCATGGAGACCCAGTACTTC
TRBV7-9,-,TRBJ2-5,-,CASSSPSRGLETQYF,TGTGCCAGCAGCTCCCCCTCTCGGGGGTTGGAGACCCAGTACTTC
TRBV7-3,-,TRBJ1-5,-,CASSQGINQPQHF,TGTGCCAGCAGTCAGGGGATCAATCAGCCCCAGCATTTT
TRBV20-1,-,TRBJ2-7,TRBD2,CSARDPSGRTSYEQYF,TGCAGTGCTAGAGACCCTAGCGGGAGGACGTCCTACGAGCAGTACTTC
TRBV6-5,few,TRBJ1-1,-,CASSPTGGRRSPEAFF,TGTGCCAGCAGTCCGACAGGCGGCCGGAGGAGTCCTGAAGCTTTCTTT
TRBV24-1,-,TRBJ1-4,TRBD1,CATSPGQGAEKLFF,TGTGCCACCAGTCCGGGACAGGGGGCGGAAAAACTGTTTTTT